This T cell receptor (beta chain) comes out of a study of cytomegalovirus exposure and HLA in healthy donors. V gave up 1 base and J gave up 4 bases; unmatched junction bases: 4. Germline CDR1 reads MNHNS; CDR2 reads SASEGT. The CDR3 has 15 residues. The PCR employed 60 Vbeta primers together with 13 Jbeta primers. The authors' processing: Unique TCR beta chains numbered about 80 million in a later analysis, with roughly 10 million shared. Measured with immunoSEQ multiplex PCR; TCRdb has only the in-frame clones, and not every one. Clonal size and the V and J genes are those of that table, whereas D and trimming came from the DNA. The sample gives about 150,000 clones, about 10% of which show up once; approximately 1.9% is in the top ten.

The sample consisted of PBMCs. The J gene is TRBJ1-2, the V gene TRBV6-1; 9 nucleotides agree with TRBD1. This receptor was obtained from a man between 45 and 60 years old in good health and CMV-seronegative. CDR3 sequence (DNA): TGTGCCAGCAGTGAAGAGACAGGGGGGACCTATGGCTACACCTTC. Translating it yields CASSEETGGTYGYTF.